The next 26 T cell receptor beta chains were all read from a single sample in a study of identifying expanded T cells in peripheral blood. Libraries were prepared by immunoSEQ multiplex PCR; TCRdb keeps only in-frame clonotypes and omits some of them. Of over 70,000 clones in the sample, around 89% were seen once. The sequencing input was blood. The receptor source for this set is a person aged 18-69 years in good health.

The chain couples TRBV18 to TRBJ2-7; possible D gene TRBD1, 5 bases. The CDR3 has 15 amino acids. Germline V gene sequence: CDR1 KGHSH, CDR2 LQKENI. V dropped 3 bases and J dropped 3 bases, with 15 bases sitting between them. CDR3: CASSPSGQGLYEQYF. CDR3 sequence (DNA): TGTGCCAGCTCACCCTCTGGGCAGGGTCTCTACGAGCAGTACTTC.

The chain has TRBV13 and TRBJ1-3; D gene unclear. Between the trimmed V and J ends, which lost 4 bases and 2 bases, there was a span of 12 bases. Germline CDR1 and CDR2: PRHDT and FYEKMQ (reference sequence). The CDR3 runs 15 residues. DNA for the CDR3: TGTGCCAGCAGCTCCCCCCAGGAGGCTGGAAACACCATATATTTT. Protein: CASSSPQEAGNTIYF.

V usage is TRBV27 and J usage is TRBJ1-3; D remains unclear. The CDR3 runs 14 residues. Trimming left V 5 bases short and J 0 bases short, with 8 bases between. Germline CDR1 reads MNHEY; CDR2 reads SMNVEV (reference sequence). The CDR3 here is CASSDKYSGNTIYF. For the CDR3, the DNA is TGTGCCAGCAGTGATAAGTACTCTGGAAACACCATATATTTT.

This sequence joins TRBV2 and TRBJ2-7; the D is unclear. The V gene lost 4 bases and the J gene lost 12 bases, with 10 bases spanning the gap. From germline, CDR1 is SNHLY and CDR2 FYNNEI. The CDR3 loop spans 10 amino acids. The CDR3 DNA sequence: TGTGCCAGCAGTGCAGGAGCTGGGTACTTC. It codes for CASSAGAGYF.

J is TRBJ2-7 and V is TRBV2; 7 bases are shared with TRBD1. The ends lost 8 bases at V and 2 bases at J; junction bases unmatched: 9. The germline V gene encodes CDR1 SNHLY and CDR2 FYNNEI. The CDR3 is 14 residues long. The CDR3 DNA is TGTGCCAGCTCAAACAGGGGTCTCACCTACGAGCAGTACTTC. Its translation: CASSNRGLTYEQYF.

This clone was seen a few times. The chain carries TRBV5-4 and TRBJ2-3, with TRBD2 matching 9 bases. Germline V gives CDR1 SGHNT, CDR2 YYREEE (reference sequence). The J segment lost 0 bases and the V segment lost 0 bases, leaving 2 bases of the junction unmatched. This CDR3 has 16 amino acids. CDR3 coding DNA: TGTGCCAGCAGCTTGGCCCTAGCGGGGAGCACAGATACGCAGTATTTT. Encoded protein: CASSLALAGSTDTQYF.

This sequence joins TRBV11-2 and TRBJ2-5, with TRBD1 matching 9 bases. This CDR3 comprises 14 residues. J was trimmed by 6 bases and V by 1 base; bases with no gene match: 3. Germline V CDR1 and CDR2: SGHAT, FQNNGV. CDR3 sequence reads: CASSLGQGGKTQYF. In DNA, the CDR3 is TGTGCCAGCAGCTTAGGACAGGGGGGGAAGACCCAGTACTTC.

The chain links TRBV23-1 to TRBJ2-7; TRBD1 aligns across 10 bases. TRBV23-1 is an open reading frame whose function is uncertain. The J segment lost 12 bases and the V segment lost 10 bases, leaving 15 bases of the junction unmatched. This CDR3 has 13 amino acids. The CDR3 spells CAITAGTGVPRYF. The DNA for the CDR3 is TGCGCCATTACCGCCGGGACAGGGGTCCCGAGGTACTTC.

The chain joins TRBV4-2 to TRBJ2-5; D gene ambiguous. Deletions cut 1 base from V and 5 bases from J, with 14 bases between. Germline lookup yields CDR1 LGHNA and CDR2 YNFKEQ. The CDR3 covers 15 residues. In DNA form, the CDR3 reads TGTGCCAGCAGCCAAGGTACGCCCTGGCGGGAGACCCAGTACTTC. Amino acids: CASSQGTPWRETQYF.

The sample holds one count of this clone. The chain carries TRBV7-8 and TRBJ1-5; D not resolved. Germline V gene sequence: CDR1 SGHVS, CDR2 FQNEAQ. The ends were cut back, 5 bases at V and 0 bases at J, with 14 bases in the middle. The CDR3 has 16 amino acids. CDR3 sequence: CASSPRTGDSNQPQHF. The CDR3 bases are TGTGCCAGCAGCCCTCGGACGGGAGATAGCAATCAGCCCCAGCATTTT.

V is TRBV18 and J is TRBJ1-1; maybe TRBD1 (6 bases). Germline V gene sequence: CDR1 KGHSH, CDR2 LQKENI. The V end lost 0 bases, the J end lost 5 bases, and 13 bases lay between the germline ends. CDR3 size: 15 residues. This chain's CDR3 is CASSPPSGGRTEAFF. CDR3 nucleotide sequence: TGTGCCAGCTCACCACCGTCGGGGGGGCGGACTGAAGCTTTCTTT. Filled out from reference TRBV18 and TRBJ1-1, the complete variable domain reads NAGVMQNPRHLVRRRGQEARLRCSPMKGHSHVYWYRQLPEEGLKFMVYLQKENIIDESGMPKERFSAEFPKEGPSILRIQQVVRGDSAAYFCASSPPSGGRTEAFFGQGTRLTVV.

To note about this clone: Other DNA sequences from this sample encode an identical CDR3 as well. The V gene is TRBV18, the J gene TRBJ1-1; D not resolved. Germline values: CDR1 KGHSH, CDR2 LQKENI. Trimming cost V 6 bases and J 3 bases, with 11 bases left between them. This CDR3 contains 13 residues. The CDR3, as DNA: TGTGCCAGCTCGCCGGGCCTCGACACTGAAGCTTTCTTT. It specifies CASSPGLDTEAFF.

This clone was observed once. The V and J genes are TRBV7-9 and TRBJ2-1; 13 bases match TRBD2. The germline V gene encodes CDR1 SEHNR and CDR2 FQNEAQ (reference sequence). The J segment lost 0 bases and the V segment lost 2 bases, leaving 4 bases of the junction unmatched. This CDR3 is built from 18 residues. The CDR3 is CASSLTSGGASSYNEQFF. In DNA, the CDR3 is TGTGCCAGCAGCTTAACTAGCGGGGGGGCTAGCTCCTACAATGAGCAGTTCTTC.

This clone came up once. The chain employs TRBV14 and TRBJ2-1; D may be TRBD2 (6 bases). This CDR3 contains 15 residues. In germline, CDR1 is SGHDN, CDR2 FVKESK. Trimming pared 4 bases from V and 2 bases from J, leaving 12 bases between. The CDR3 reads CASSLLAGPYNEQFF. The CDR3 DNA reads TGTGCCAGCAGCCTCCTGGCGGGGCCCTACAATGAGCAGTTCTTC.

The chain has TRBV18 and TRBJ1-3, with no clear D. The CDR3 length is 13 residues. Germline loops: CDR1 KGHSH, CDR2 LQKENI. The germline V and J ends were trimmed by 6 bases and 11 bases, with 17 bases remaining between them. CDR3 coding DNA: TGTGCCAGCTCTCCGGGGTCTCGGAAGGCCATATATTTT. This encodes CASSPGSRKAIYF. Full variable domain (rest looked up from reference TRBV18 and TRBJ1-3): NAGVMQNPRHLVRRRGQEARLRCSPMKGHSHVYWYRQLPEEGLKFMVYLQKENIIDESGMPKERFSAEFPKEGPSILRIQQVVRGDSAAYFCASSPGSRKAIYFGEGSWLTVV.

The chain has TRBV28 and TRBJ2-1; D is ambiguous. CDR3 length equals 15 residues. CDR1 MDHEN and CDR2 SYDVKM come from the germline V gene. The V end lost 1 base, the J end lost 1 base, and 8 bases lay between the germline ends. CDR3 sequence: CASSLSLSSYNEQFF. The CDR3, as DNA: TGTGCCAGCAGTTTATCCCTCTCTTCCTACAATGAGCAGTTCTTC.

The J gene is TRBJ1-6, the V gene TRBV11-2; possibly TRBD1 for D (6 bases). Trimming shortened V by 5 bases and J by 0 bases, and 11 bases separated the two germline ends. Germline V lookup: CDR1 SGHAT, CDR2 FQNNGV. The CDR3 is made up of 16 amino acids. The CDR3 loop reads CASSPGVSSYNSPLHF. In DNA, the CDR3 is TGTGCCAGCAGCCCAGGGGTGAGCTCCTATAATTCACCCCTCCACTTT.

The gene calls are TRBV9 and TRBJ1-2, with D possibly being TRBD1 (5 bases). CDR1 is SGDLS, CDR2 YYNGEE, per germline. The germline V and J ends were trimmed by 0 bases and 7 bases, with 13 bases remaining between them. The CDR3 spans 14 residues. CDR3 residues: CASSVEMGQGGYTF. The CDR3 bases are TGTGCCAGCAGCGTAGAGATGGGTCAGGGTGGCTACACCTTC.

In its sample, this clone was seen a few times. The chain is built from TRBV7-9 and TRBJ2-7, with D possibly matching TRBD2 (6 bases). This CDR3 region has 13 residues. Trimming removed 5 bases from V and 7 bases from J, with 15 bases in between. Germline lookup yields CDR1 SEHNR and CDR2 FQNEAQ (reference sequence). In DNA form, the CDR3 reads TGTGCCAGCAGCCCGGGGGACCGGGGGGAGCAGTACTTC. Protein sequence: CASSPGDRGEQYF. The full variable domain, completed using reference TRBV7-9 and TRBJ2-7, is DTGVSQNPRHKITKRGQNVTFRCDPISEHNRLYWYRQTLGQGPEFLTYFQNEAQLEKSRLLSDRFSAERPKGSFSTLEIQRTEQGDSAMYLCASSPGDRGEQYFGPGTRLTVT.

The chain links TRBV21-1 to TRBJ2-7; TRBD1 is the table's D call, not checked against the DNA. TRBV21-1 constitutes a pseudogene. The CDR3 sequence is 14 residues long. The CDR3 is CASSKYSSSYEQYF. CDR3 DNA sequence: TGTGCCAGCAGCAAGTACAGCAGCTCCTACGAGCAGTACTTC.

V usage is TRBV11-2 and J usage is TRBJ2-7; either TRBD1 or TRBD2 may supply D (6 bases each). This CDR3 has 15 residues. Trimming took off 3 bases at V and 5 bases at J, with 17 bases between the two ends. CDR1 is SGHAT and CDR2 is FQNNGV in the germline V gene. The CDR3 sequence: CASSFSRGPMDEQYF. The CDR3 DNA follows: TGTGCCAGCAGCTTTAGCCGGGGGCCTATGGACGAGCAGTACTTC.

This rearrangement joins TRBV4-3 to TRBJ2-5; TRBD2 is a possible D gene (5 bases). There are 17 residues in the CDR3. From germline, CDR1 is LGHNA and CDR2 YSLEER. Deletions cut 1 base from V and 5 bases from J, with 20 bases between. CDR3: CASSQAPPGSQEETQYF. The CDR3 bases are TGCGCCAGCAGCCAAGCCCCCCCGGGAAGCCAGGAGGAGACCCAGTACTTC.

This chain joins TRBV5-4 and TRBJ1-1, with D possibly matching TRBD1 (6 bases). The CDR3 has 14 residues. V gave up 6 bases and J gave up 1 base, with 13 bases separating them. The V gene's germline CDR1 is SGHNT and CDR2 YYREEE (reference sequence). CDR3 amino acids: CASNLLGGNTEAFF. The CDR3 nucleotides read TGTGCCAGCAACCTACTAGGGGGGAACACTGAAGCTTTCTTT.

This clone was seen only once. This chain uses TRBV27 with TRBJ1-5; D possibly corresponds to TRBD1 (6 bases). The CDR3 runs 12 residues. Germline V gene data show CDR1 as MNHEY and CDR2 as SMNVEV (reference sequence). Trimming stripped 8 bases from V and 4 bases from J, with 9 bases between. The CDR3 bases are TGTGCCAGCGCGCAGGGGAATCAGCCCCAGCATTTT. The encoded protein is CASAQGNQPQHF.

This rearrangement joins TRBV5-5 to TRBJ1-1, with no clear D. CDR3 size: 15 residues. CDR1 is SGHKS, CDR2 YYEKEE, per germline (reference sequence). Between the trimmed V and J ends, which lost 6 bases and 5 bases, there was a span of 20 bases. CDR3 region: CASNYDVQWDTEAFF. CDR3 coding DNA: TGTGCCAGCAATTACGATGTTCAGTGGGATACTGAAGCTTTCTTT.

The chain carries TRBV9 and TRBJ2-2; D call uncertain. In germline, CDR1 is SGDLS, CDR2 YYNGEE. CDR3 size: 13 residues. Trimming removed 0 bases from V and 5 bases from J, with 5 bases in between. CDR3 nucleotides: TGTGCCAGCAGCGTAGCGTTGACCGGGGAGCTGTTTTTT. It specifies CASSVALTGELFF.